The rows below give T cell receptor beta chains drawn from one sample of a study of shared clonotypes between healthy human individuals. TCRdb's table, derived via immunoSEQ multiplex PCR, lists solely in-frame clones and lacks some. Found here are millions of clones, just over 90% of them singletons; the top ten hold 1.5% to 2%. Sequencing was carried out using naive CD8+ T cells from PBMCs. Receptors were obtained from a man younger than 35 in good health. Some clones in this sample may be carry-over from other donors' samples. The CDR3 runs from the conserved cysteine through the conserved F or W. The D gene is left open where the match is weak. Clone size is given for some rows only: seen once, a few or many times, or a class if the clone is expanded.

clone size: once; D gene: -; J gene: TRBJ2-7; V gene: TRBV2; CDR3 protein: CASSAGVSYEQYF; CDR3 DNA: TGTGCCAGCAGTGCTGGGGTATCCTACGAGCAGTACTTC
clone size: -; D gene: TRBD1; J gene: TRBJ1-1; V gene: TRBV5-4; CDR3 protein: CATLNMGLGGVPGTEAFF; CDR3 DNA: TGTGCCACCCTTAACATGGGGTTAGGGGGCGTACCAGGCACTGAAGCTTTCTTT
clone size: -; D gene: TRBD1; J gene: TRBJ2-7; V gene: TRBV7-9; CDR3 protein: CASSSSRGRDRVTYEQYF; CDR3 DNA: TGTGCCAGCAGCTCATCTAGGGGCCGGGACAGGGTGACCTACGAGCAGTACTTC
clone size: -; D gene: -; J gene: TRBJ2-3; V gene: TRBV4-3; CDR3 protein: CASSGLGNPTDTQYF; CDR3 DNA: TGCGCCAGCAGTGGACTTGGGAATCCCACAGATACGCAGTATTTT
clone size: -; D gene: TRBD1; J gene: TRBJ1-2; V gene: TRBV6-1; CDR3 protein: CASSGQGARYGYTF; CDR3 DNA: TGTGCCAGCAGTGGACAGGGGGCGAGGTATGGCTACACCTTC
clone size: -; D gene: -; J gene: TRBJ2-3; V gene: TRBV7-9; CDR3 protein: CASSLVQPDTQYF; CDR3 DNA: TGTGCCAGCAGCTTAGTGCAGCCAGATACGCAGTATTTT
clone size: -; D gene: -; J gene: TRBJ2-3; V gene: TRBV9; CDR3 protein: CASSVEGVGTDTQYF; CDR3 DNA: TGTGCCAGCAGCGTAGAGGGGGTCGGCACAGATACGCAGTATTTT
clone size: -; D gene: -; J gene: TRBJ2-1; V gene: TRBV7-9; CDR3 protein: CASSRRGASSYNEQFF; CDR3 DNA: TGTGCCAGCAGCCGGAGGGGGGCTAGCAGCTACAATGAGCAGTTCTTC
clone size: -; D gene: -; J gene: TRBJ2-7; V gene: TRBV2; CDR3 protein: CASSERRSYYEQYF; CDR3 DNA: TGTGCCAGCAGTGAGAGGAGGTCGTACTACGAGCAGTACTTC
clone size: -; D gene: -; J gene: TRBJ2-7; V gene: TRBV27; CDR3 protein: CASYPGPSSYEQYF; CDR3 DNA: TGTGCCAGCTATCCGGGCCCAAGCTCCTACGAGCAGTACTTC
clone size: -; D gene: -; J gene: TRBJ2-7; V gene: TRBV28; CDR3 protein: CASSLYGTQDEQYF; CDR3 DNA: TGTGCCAGCAGTTTATACGGGACCCAGGACGAGCAGTACTTC
clone size: -; D gene: -; J gene: TRBJ2-5; V gene: TRBV28; CDR3 protein: CASTSVRLSEETQYF; CDR3 DNA: TGTGCCAGCACCTCCGTCAGGTTATCTGAGGAGACCCAGTACTTC
clone size: -; D gene: -; J gene: TRBJ1-5; V gene: TRBV19; CDR3 protein: CASSIHRALGQPQHF; CDR3 DNA: TGTGCCAGTAGTATACACAGGGCATTGGGTCAGCCCCAGCATTTT
clone size: -; D gene: -; J gene: TRBJ2-3; V gene: TRBV28; CDR3 protein: CASSLLGSTDTQYF; CDR3 DNA: TGTGCCAGCAGTTTATTAGGGAGCACAGATACGCAGTATTTT
clone size: once; D gene: TRBD1; J gene: TRBJ1-1; V gene: TRBV7-9; CDR3 protein: CASSADRATEAFF; CDR3 DNA: TGTGCCAGCAGCGCGGACAGGGCCACTGAAGCTTTCTTT
clone size: -; D gene: -; J gene: TRBJ1-2; V gene: TRBV2; CDR3 protein: CASSEGIRYGYTF; CDR3 DNA: TGTGCCAGCAGTGAAGGGATACGCTATGGCTACACCTTC
clone size: -; D gene: -; J gene: TRBJ2-7; V gene: TRBV29-1; CDR3 protein: CSVIGAGSYEQYF; CDR3 DNA: TGCAGCGTGATCGGGGCAGGATCCTACGAGCAGTACTTC
clone size: -; D gene: -; J gene: TRBJ2-1; V gene: TRBV7-3; CDR3 protein: CASSARRGPSDEQFF; CDR3 DNA: TGTGCCAGCAGCGCGCGACGAGGGCCGTCCGATGAGCAGTTCTTC
clone size: -; D gene: -; J gene: TRBJ1-2; V gene: TRBV28; CDR3 protein: CASSPLSRTARNYGYTF; CDR3 DNA: TGTGCCAGCAGTCCTTTGAGCCGGACAGCTCGAAACTATGGCTACACCTTC
clone size: -; D gene: -; J gene: TRBJ2-2; V gene: TRBV29-1; CDR3 protein: CSVDFGGRTGELFF; CDR3 DNA: TGCAGCGTTGATTTTGGGGGGCGAACCGGGGAGCTGTTTTTT
clone size: -; D gene: TRBD2; J gene: TRBJ2-1; V gene: TRBV6-1; CDR3 protein: CASSVSGYSSYNEQFF; CDR3 DNA: TGTGCCAGCAGTGTTAGCGGGTACAGCTCCTACAATGAGCAGTTCTTC
clone size: -; D gene: TRBD2; J gene: TRBJ2-1; V gene: TRBV11-2; CDR3 protein: CASSSLVAGGPYNEQFF; CDR3 DNA: TGTGCCAGCAGCTCCCTCGTAGCGGGAGGGCCGTACAATGAGCAGTTCTTC
clone size: -; D gene: -; J gene: TRBJ2-3; V gene: TRBV7-9; CDR3 protein: CASSSSEGLDTQYF; CDR3 DNA: TGTGCCAGCAGCTCCAGTGAGGGCCTAGATACGCAGTATTTT
clone size: once; D gene: TRBD2; J gene: TRBJ2-3; V gene: TRBV9; CDR3 protein: CASSADRLAGVFTDTQYF; CDR3 DNA: TGTGCCAGCAGCGCCGATCGACTAGCGGGAGTGTTCACAGATACGCAGTATTTT
clone size: -; D gene: TRBD2; J gene: TRBJ2-7; V gene: TRBV10-3; CDR3 protein: CASGLAEIYEQYF; CDR3 DNA: TGTGCCAGCGGACTAGCGGAAATCTACGAGCAGTACTTC
clone size: -; D gene: -; J gene: TRBJ1-1; V gene: TRBV27; CDR3 protein: CASIVIEKGRTEAFF; CDR3 DNA: TGTGCCAGCATTGTTATAGAAAAGGGAAGGACTGAAGCTTTCTTT
clone size: -; D gene: -; J gene: TRBJ2-7; V gene: TRBV5-5; CDR3 protein: CASSLWTDYEQYF; CDR3 DNA: TGTGCCAGCAGCTTGTGGACGGACTACGAGCAGTACTTC
clone size: -; D gene: TRBD1; J gene: TRBJ2-7; V gene: TRBV30; CDR3 protein: CAWKWDRGTYEQYF; CDR3 DNA: TGTGCCTGGAAATGGGACAGGGGGACCTACGAGCAGTACTTC
clone size: -; D gene: -; J gene: TRBJ2-6; V gene: TRBV6-4; CDR3 protein: CASSDPARLVIDGANVLTF; CDR3 DNA: TGTGCCAGCAGTGACCCTGCTCGACTAGTGATTGACGGGGCCAACGTCCTGACTTTC
clone size: -; D gene: TRBD2; J gene: TRBJ2-5; V gene: TRBV4-1; CDR3 protein: CASSQGPGLAKETQYF; CDR3 DNA: TGCGCCAGCAGCCAAGGGCCGGGACTAGCCAAAGAGACCCAGTACTTC
clone size: once; D gene: TRBD2; J gene: TRBJ2-2; V gene: TRBV7-3; CDR3 protein: CASSLYGTSGTGELFF; CDR3 DNA: TGTGCCAGCAGCTTATACGGGACTAGCGGCACCGGGGAGCTGTTTTTT
clone size: -; D gene: -; J gene: TRBJ2-1; V gene: TRBV7-6; CDR3 protein: CASSLAGMPPYNEQFF; CDR3 DNA: TGTGCCAGCAGCTTAGCGGGGATGCCCCCCTACAATGAGCAGTTCTTC
clone size: -; D gene: TRBD2; J gene: TRBJ2-5; V gene: TRBV7-9; CDR3 protein: CASSQRGLPLETQYF; CDR3 DNA: TGTGCCAGCAGCCAGCGGGGGCTTCCTTTGGAGACCCAGTACTTC
clone size: -; D gene: -; J gene: TRBJ2-1; V gene: TRBV6-1; CDR3 protein: CASNTGLADEQFF; CDR3 DNA: TGTGCCAGCAATACAGGGTTGGCCGATGAGCAGTTCTTC
clone size: -; D gene: -; J gene: TRBJ2-2; V gene: TRBV13; CDR3 protein: CASSFGRRPTGELFF; CDR3 DNA: TGTGCCAGCAGCTTCGGACGTCGGCCCACCGGGGAGCTGTTTTTT
clone size: -; D gene: -; J gene: TRBJ2-1; V gene: TRBV4-3; CDR3 protein: CASSQVFLWGETYNEQFF; CDR3 DNA: TGCGCCAGCAGCCAAGTTTTCTTATGGGGGGAGACCTACAATGAGCAGTTCTTC
clone size: -; D gene: -; J gene: TRBJ2-5; V gene: TRBV6-6; CDR3 protein: CASSYRPAFQETQYF; CDR3 DNA: TGTGCCAGCAGTTACCGCCCAGCGTTCCAAGAGACCCAGTACTTC
clone size: -; D gene: TRBD2; J gene: TRBJ2-2; V gene: TRBV6-5; CDR3 protein: CASSYSGGRGTGELFF; CDR3 DNA: TGTGCCAGCAGTTACTCAGGCGGGAGGGGTACCGGGGAGCTGTTTTTT
clone size: -; D gene: TRBD2; J gene: TRBJ2-5; V gene: TRBV28; CDR3 protein: CASSLPRAQLAERETQYF; CDR3 DNA: TGTGCCAGCAGTTTACCTCGGGCCCAACTAGCGGAGAGGGAGACCCAGTACTTC
clone size: -; D gene: TRBD2; J gene: TRBJ2-5; V gene: TRBV28; CDR3 protein: CATRGPPLGTSGSWEETQYF; CDR3 DNA: TGTGCCACCCGAGGACCTCCTCTCGGGACTAGCGGGAGCTGGGAAGAGACCCAGTACTTC
clone size: -; D gene: TRBD2; J gene: TRBJ2-7; V gene: TRBV14; CDR3 protein: CASSQGPRGLAVEQYF; CDR3 DNA: TGTGCCAGCAGCCAAGGGCCTAGGGGACTAGCGGTCGAGCAGTACTTC
clone size: -; D gene: -; J gene: TRBJ2-7; V gene: TRBV6-1; CDR3 protein: CASSEVFPEVTYEQYF; CDR3 DNA: TGTGCCAGCAGTGAAGTCTTCCCCGAGGTAACCTACGAGCAGTACTTC
clone size: -; D gene: -; J gene: TRBJ1-2; V gene: TRBV30; CDR3 protein: CAWTLGYGYTF; CDR3 DNA: TGTGCCTGGACCCTTGGGTATGGCTACACCTTC
clone size: -; D gene: TRBD2; J gene: TRBJ2-7; V gene: TRBV27; CDR3 protein: CASSLEAGLAHYEQYF; CDR3 DNA: TGTGCCAGCAGTTTGGAGGCGGGACTAGCCCACTACGAGCAGTACTTC
clone size: -; D gene: -; J gene: TRBJ1-4; V gene: TRBV28; CDR3 protein: CASSSRRDNNEKLFF; CDR3 DNA: TGTGCCAGCAGTTCCCGGCGGGACAATAATGAAAAACTGTTTTTT
clone size: -; D gene: TRBD2; J gene: TRBJ2-1; V gene: TRBV28; CDR3 protein: CASSWAGTSLVDEQFF; CDR3 DNA: TGTGCCAGCAGTTGGGCCGGGACTAGCTTAGTCGATGAGCAGTTCTTC
clone size: -; D gene: -; J gene: TRBJ1-5; V gene: TRBV10-1; CDR3 protein: CASSESAGQPQHF; CDR3 DNA: TGCGCCAGCAGTGAGTCGGCCGGTCAGCCCCAGCATTTT
clone size: -; D gene: -; J gene: TRBJ2-7; V gene: TRBV27; CDR3 protein: CASSDLGRTYEQYF; CDR3 DNA: TGTGCCAGCAGCGACCTCGGAAGAACCTACGAGCAGTACTTC
clone size: -; D gene: -; J gene: TRBJ1-1; V gene: TRBV19; CDR3 protein: CASSMTAFNTEAFF; CDR3 DNA: TGTGCCAGTAGTATGACAGCATTTAACACTGAAGCTTTCTTT
clone size: -; D gene: -; J gene: TRBJ2-7; V gene: TRBV4-1; CDR3 protein: CASSPLGVPGVYEQYF; CDR3 DNA: TGCGCCAGCAGCCCCTTGGGGGTTCCGGGGGTCTACGAGCAGTACTTC
clone size: once; D gene: TRBD1; J gene: TRBJ2-6; V gene: TRBV5-1; CDR3 protein: CASSLLARTGSSGANVLTF; CDR3 DNA: TGCGCCAGCAGCTTGTTGGCCCGGACAGGGAGCTCTGGGGCCAACGTCCTGACTTTC
clone size: once; D gene: -; J gene: TRBJ1-6; V gene: TRBV29-1; CDR3 protein: CSVLGRVSSSYNSPLHF; CDR3 DNA: TGCAGCGTTCTGGGACGCGTCTCTAGCTCCTATAATTCACCCCTCCACTTT
clone size: -; D gene: TRBD2; J gene: TRBJ2-1; V gene: TRBV11-2; CDR3 protein: CASSPRTSGGYNEQFF; CDR3 DNA: TGTGCCAGCAGCCCACGGACTAGCGGGGGCTACAATGAGCAGTTCTTC